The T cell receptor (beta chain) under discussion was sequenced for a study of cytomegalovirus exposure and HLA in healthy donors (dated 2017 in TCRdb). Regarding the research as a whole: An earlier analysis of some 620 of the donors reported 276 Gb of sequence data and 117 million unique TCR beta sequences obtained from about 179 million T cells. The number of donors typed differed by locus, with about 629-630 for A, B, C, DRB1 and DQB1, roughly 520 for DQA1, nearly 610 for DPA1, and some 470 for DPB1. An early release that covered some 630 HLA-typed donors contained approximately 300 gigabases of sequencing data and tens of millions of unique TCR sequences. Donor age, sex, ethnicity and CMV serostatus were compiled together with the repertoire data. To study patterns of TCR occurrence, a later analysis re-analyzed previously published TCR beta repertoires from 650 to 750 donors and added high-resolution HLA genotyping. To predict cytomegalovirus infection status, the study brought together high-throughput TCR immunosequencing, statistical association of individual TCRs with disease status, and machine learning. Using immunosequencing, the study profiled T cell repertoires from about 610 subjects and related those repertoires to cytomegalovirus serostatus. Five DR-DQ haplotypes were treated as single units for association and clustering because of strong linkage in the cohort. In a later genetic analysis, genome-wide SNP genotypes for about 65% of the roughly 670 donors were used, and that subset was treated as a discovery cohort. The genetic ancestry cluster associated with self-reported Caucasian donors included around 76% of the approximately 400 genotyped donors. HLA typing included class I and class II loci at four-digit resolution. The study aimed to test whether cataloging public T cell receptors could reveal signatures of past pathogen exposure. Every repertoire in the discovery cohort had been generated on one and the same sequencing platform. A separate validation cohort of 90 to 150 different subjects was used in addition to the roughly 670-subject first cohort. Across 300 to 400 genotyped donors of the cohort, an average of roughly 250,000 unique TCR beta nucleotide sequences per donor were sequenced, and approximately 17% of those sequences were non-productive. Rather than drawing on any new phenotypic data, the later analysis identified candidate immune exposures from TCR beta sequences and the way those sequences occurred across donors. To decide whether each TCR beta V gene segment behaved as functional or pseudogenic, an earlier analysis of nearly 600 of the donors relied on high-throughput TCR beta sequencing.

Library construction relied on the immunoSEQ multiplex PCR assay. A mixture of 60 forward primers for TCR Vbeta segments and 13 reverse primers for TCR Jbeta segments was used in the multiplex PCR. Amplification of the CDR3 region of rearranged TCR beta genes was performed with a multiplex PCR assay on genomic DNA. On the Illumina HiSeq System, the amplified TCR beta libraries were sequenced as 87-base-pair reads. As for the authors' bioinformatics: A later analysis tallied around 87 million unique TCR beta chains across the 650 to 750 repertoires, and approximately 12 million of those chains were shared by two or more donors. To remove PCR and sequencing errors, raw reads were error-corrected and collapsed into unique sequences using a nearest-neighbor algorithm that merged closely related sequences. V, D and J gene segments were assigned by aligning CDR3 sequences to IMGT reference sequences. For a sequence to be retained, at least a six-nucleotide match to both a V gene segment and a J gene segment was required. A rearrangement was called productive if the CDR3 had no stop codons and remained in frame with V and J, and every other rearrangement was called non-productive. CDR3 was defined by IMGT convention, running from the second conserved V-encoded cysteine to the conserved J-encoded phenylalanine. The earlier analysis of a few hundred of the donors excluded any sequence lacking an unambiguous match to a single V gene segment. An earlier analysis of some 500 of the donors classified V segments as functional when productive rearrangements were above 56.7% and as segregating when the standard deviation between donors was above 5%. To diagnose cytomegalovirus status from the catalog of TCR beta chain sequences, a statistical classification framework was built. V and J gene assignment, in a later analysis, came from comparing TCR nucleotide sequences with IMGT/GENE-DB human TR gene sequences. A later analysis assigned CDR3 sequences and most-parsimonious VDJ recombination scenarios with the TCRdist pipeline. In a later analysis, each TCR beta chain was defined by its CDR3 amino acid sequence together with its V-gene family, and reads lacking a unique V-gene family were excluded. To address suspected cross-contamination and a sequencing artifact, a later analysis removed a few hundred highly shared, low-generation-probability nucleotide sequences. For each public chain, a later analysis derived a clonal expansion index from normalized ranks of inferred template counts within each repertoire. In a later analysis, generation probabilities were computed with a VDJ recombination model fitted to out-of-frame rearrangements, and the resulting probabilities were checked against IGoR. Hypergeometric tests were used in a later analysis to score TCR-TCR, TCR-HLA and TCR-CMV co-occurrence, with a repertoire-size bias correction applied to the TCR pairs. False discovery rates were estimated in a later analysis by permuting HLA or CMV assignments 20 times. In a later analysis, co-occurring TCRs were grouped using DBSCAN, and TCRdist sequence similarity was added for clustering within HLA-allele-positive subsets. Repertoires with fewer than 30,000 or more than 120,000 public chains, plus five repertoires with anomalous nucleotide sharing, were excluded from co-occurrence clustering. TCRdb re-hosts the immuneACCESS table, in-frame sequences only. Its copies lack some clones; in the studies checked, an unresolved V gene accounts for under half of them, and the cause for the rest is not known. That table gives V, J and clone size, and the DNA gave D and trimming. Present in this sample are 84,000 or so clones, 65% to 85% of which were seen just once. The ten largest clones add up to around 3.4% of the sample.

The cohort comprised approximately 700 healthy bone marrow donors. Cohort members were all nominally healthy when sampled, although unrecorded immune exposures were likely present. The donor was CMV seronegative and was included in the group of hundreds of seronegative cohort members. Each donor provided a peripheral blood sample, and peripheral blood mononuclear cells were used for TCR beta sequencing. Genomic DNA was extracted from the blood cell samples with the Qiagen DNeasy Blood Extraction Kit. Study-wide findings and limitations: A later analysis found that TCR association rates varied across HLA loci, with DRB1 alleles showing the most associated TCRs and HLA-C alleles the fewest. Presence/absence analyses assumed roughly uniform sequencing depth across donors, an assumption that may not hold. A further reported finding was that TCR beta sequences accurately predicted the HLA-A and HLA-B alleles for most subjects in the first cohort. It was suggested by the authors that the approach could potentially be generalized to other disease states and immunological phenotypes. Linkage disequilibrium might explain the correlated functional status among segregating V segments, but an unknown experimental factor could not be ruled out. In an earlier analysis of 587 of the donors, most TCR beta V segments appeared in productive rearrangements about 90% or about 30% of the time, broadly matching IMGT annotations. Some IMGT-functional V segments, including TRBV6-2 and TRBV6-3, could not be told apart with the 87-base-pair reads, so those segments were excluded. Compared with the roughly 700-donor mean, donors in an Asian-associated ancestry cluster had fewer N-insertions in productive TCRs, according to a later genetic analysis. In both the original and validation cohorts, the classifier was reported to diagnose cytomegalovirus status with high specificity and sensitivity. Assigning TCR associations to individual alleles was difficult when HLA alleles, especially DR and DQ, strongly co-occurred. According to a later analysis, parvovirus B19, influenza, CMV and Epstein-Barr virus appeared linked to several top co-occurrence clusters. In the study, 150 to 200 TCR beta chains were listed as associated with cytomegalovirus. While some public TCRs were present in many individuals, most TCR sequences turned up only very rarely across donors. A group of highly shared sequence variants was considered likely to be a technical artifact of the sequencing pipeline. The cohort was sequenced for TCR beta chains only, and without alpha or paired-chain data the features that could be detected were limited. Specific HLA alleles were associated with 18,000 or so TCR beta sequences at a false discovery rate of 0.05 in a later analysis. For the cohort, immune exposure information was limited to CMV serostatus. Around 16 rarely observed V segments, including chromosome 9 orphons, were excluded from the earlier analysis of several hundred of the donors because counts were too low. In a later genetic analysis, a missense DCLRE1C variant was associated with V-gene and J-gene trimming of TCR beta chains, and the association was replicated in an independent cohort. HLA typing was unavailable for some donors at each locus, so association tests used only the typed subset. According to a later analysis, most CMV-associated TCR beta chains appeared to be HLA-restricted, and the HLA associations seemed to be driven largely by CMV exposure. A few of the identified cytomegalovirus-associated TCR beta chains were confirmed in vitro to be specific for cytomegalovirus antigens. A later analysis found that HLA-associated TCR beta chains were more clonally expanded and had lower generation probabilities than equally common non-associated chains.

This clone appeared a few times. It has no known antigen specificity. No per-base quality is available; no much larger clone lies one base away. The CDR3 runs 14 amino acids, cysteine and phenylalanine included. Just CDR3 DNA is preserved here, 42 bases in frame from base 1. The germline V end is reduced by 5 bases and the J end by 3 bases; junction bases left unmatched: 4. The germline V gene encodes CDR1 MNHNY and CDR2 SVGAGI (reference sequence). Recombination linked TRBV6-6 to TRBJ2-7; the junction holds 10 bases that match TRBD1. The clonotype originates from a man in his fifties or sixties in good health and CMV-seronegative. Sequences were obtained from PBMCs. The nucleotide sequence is TGTGCCAGCAGTGACCGGGACAGGGGCTACGAGCAGTACTTC. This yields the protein CASSDRDRGYEQYF.